The clone carrying this T cell receptor (beta chain) was found a few times. The antigen is unknown. This likely stems from a read error, as it lies one base from a far larger clone. In the same sample, other DNA sequences code for this CDR3. Sequencing was performed with immunoSEQ multiplex PCR; in TCRdb, only in-frame clones are kept and a portion is missing. The table lists tens of thousands of clones, 84% of them singletons. The source of the sample is a study of OX40 agonist ivuxolimab in advanced cancers. Study in general: Ivuxolimab, an agonistic anti-OX40 (CD134) antibody, was given to patients. One patient with hepatocellular carcinoma and two with cutaneous melanoma, three in all, had partial responses. Study observations and caveats: CD8+ T cells averaged more expanded clones than CD4+.

CDR3 length: 12 amino acids. Looked up from germline, CDR1 is MGHRA and CDR2 is YSYEKL. Trimming stripped 4 bases from V and 3 bases from J, with 7 bases between. The sampling schedule covered blood at baseline, cycle 4 day 1, and cycle 7 day 1. This chain joins TRBV4-1 and TRBJ2-7; D remains ambiguous. This clonotype originated in an adult with an advanced solid tumor such as melanoma, head and neck, liver or kidney cancer. The input for sequencing was CD4+ or CD8+ T cells sorted from blood, taken in a trial of the OX40 agonist ivuxolimab. The CDR3 region is CASSPGGYEQYF. The CDR3 DNA sequence: TGCGCCAGCAGCCCGGGTGGCTACGAGCAGTACTTC.